One TCR beta chain is described in this entry. Its antigen is not known. The data stem from a study of beta chain features in type 1 diabetes. The entirety of the isolated RNA underwent reverse transcription, so expressed TCRB transcripts were sequenced. TCRdb keeps only in-frame clones here, not all; method: immunoSEQ multiplex PCR. Of 250,000 to 350,000 clones listed, 13% to 15% are singletons. The CDR3 is 15 amino acids. CDR1 and CDR2 from the germline V gene are LNHDA and SQIVND (reference sequence). Trimming removed 5 bases from V and 2 bases from J; junction bases left unmatched: 7. General observations from the study: Whether HLA type affects TCRB rearrangement stayed undetermined in the present work. PCR might show a preference for shorter templates, equally across patients and controls. Within each of all four CD4+ subsets, Type 1 diabetes patients had TCRB CDR3s that were moderately but significantly shorter.

The origin of this receptor is a man aged 30-40 years with type 1 diabetes. The V call is TRBV19, the J call TRBJ2-7, with 9 bases matching TRBD2. Material: naive CD4+ T cells from blood. The CDR3 region is CASSAASGRTYEQYF. The CDR3 nucleotides read TGTGCCAGTAGTGCCGCGAGCGGGAGGACCTACGAGCAGTACTTC.